Following are 21 T cell receptor beta chains from one sample sequenced in a study of blood T cell repertoires in COVID-19. The data were produced by immunoSEQ multiplex PCR, yet TCRdb's version contains in-frame clones alone and is incomplete. The table shows approximately 450,000 clones, with 75% to 90% occurring only once. Sequencing input: peripheral blood. These receptors originate from a woman in her thirties with acute or convalescent COVID-19.

This rearrangement joins TRBV9 to TRBJ1-1; tentatively, D is TRBD1 (6 bases). Trimming pared 0 bases from V and 5 bases from J, leaving 14 bases between. The CDR3 consists of 15 residues. Germline CDR1 and CDR2: SGDLS and YYNGEE. The CDR3 nucleotides read TGTGCCAGCAGCGTAGATGGGGGCTTGGGTACTGAAGCTTTCTTT. Translated: CASSVDGGLGTEAFF. Full variable domain (missing parts from reference TRBV9 and TRBJ1-1): DSGVTQTPKHLITATGQRVTLRCSPRSGDLSVYWYQQSLDQGLQFLIQYYNGEERAKGNILERFSAQQFPDLHSELNLSSLELGDSALYFCASSVDGGLGTEAFFGQGTRLTVV.

The chain combines TRBV11-3 with TRBJ1-6; no firm D call. CDR3 length: 13 residues. Germline V CDR1 and CDR2: SGHNT, YENEEA. The V end lost 5 bases, the J end lost 7 bases, and 9 bases lay between the germline ends. CDR3 region: CASSGTRNSPLHF. DNA of the CDR3: TGTGCCAGCAGCGGCACCAGGAATTCACCCCTCCACTTT.

Details on this clone: Germline and junction disagree at one end, which may indicate a read error. This chain joins TRBV5-1 and TRBJ2-1, with D tentatively TRBD1 (6 bases). There are 14 residues in the CDR3. The germline V gene encodes CDR1 SGHRS and CDR2 YFSETQ. Written as DNA, the CDR3 is TGCGCCAGCAGCGGAACCGGACAGCTCAATAAGCAGTTCTTC. Amino acids: CASSGTGQLNKQFF.

The chain is built from TRBV11-2 and TRBJ2-2; TRBD1 aligns across 9 bases. The germline V gene encodes CDR1 SGHAT and CDR2 FQNNGV. V lost 0 bases, J lost 6 bases, and 8 bases stayed unmatched. CDR3 length: 17 residues. The CDR3 DNA is TGTGCCAGCAGCTTAGATCTGTTACAGGGGGCCTCCGGGGAGCTGTTTTTT. Its protein product is CASSLDLLQGASGELFF.

This clone was detected once. The chain combines TRBV7-8 with TRBJ2-1, with 14 bases aligning to TRBD2. The CDR3 extends over 15 amino acids. Per germline, CDR1 SGHVS and CDR2 FQNEAQ. Germline trimming cut 4 bases from V and 15 bases from J; bases unmatched to any gene: 11. Here the CDR3 reads CASSSGLAGGEVGFF. The CDR3 nucleotides read TGTGCCAGCAGCTCAGGACTAGCGGGGGGTGAAGTCGGGTTCTTC.

The chain employs TRBV5-6 and TRBJ2-2; D ambiguous. Per germline, CDR1 SGHDT and CDR2 YYEEEE. The CDR3 has 16 amino acids. V was cut by 0 bases and J by 3 bases, with 12 bases left in between. The CDR3 region is CASSLARVLYTGELFF. Written as DNA, the CDR3 is TGTGCCAGCAGCTTGGCCCGGGTCCTTTACACCGGGGAGCTGTTTTTT.

The chain couples TRBV10-2 to TRBJ2-7; a weak D match, TRBD1 (6 bases). Germline CDR1 reads WSHSY; CDR2 reads SAAADI. The CDR3 has 15 amino acids. Deletions cut 6 bases from V and 3 bases from J, with 18 bases between. The CDR3 is CASSPPGDTFYEQYF. In DNA, the CDR3 is TGCGCCAGCAGCCCTCCTGGGGACACTTTCTACGAGCAGTACTTC.

The chain joins TRBV11-3 to TRBJ2-1, with 13 bases identical to TRBD2. The CDR3 loop spans 16 amino acids. Germline V gene sequence: CDR1 SGHNT, CDR2 YENEEA. The J segment lost 6 bases and the V segment lost 3 bases, leaving 5 bases of the junction unmatched. Here the CDR3 reads CASSLGLAGTTNEQFF. In nucleotides, the CDR3 is TGTGCCAGCAGCTTGGGACTAGCGGGGACTACCAATGAGCAGTTCTTC.

The genes are TRBV3-1 (or the pseudogene TRBV3-2) and TRBJ2-7, with a weak D call TRBD2 (5 bases). CDR3 length: 14 residues. V lost 2 bases and J 3 bases, leaving 11 bases between the germline ends. Germline V gene lookup returns CDR1 LGHDT and CDR2 YNNKEL (reference sequence). The CDR3 spells CASSQLVGLYEQYF. CDR3 DNA: TGTGCCAGCAGCCAACTAGTAGGACTCTACGAGCAGTACTTC.

The chain recombines TRBV27 with TRBJ2-7; 10 bases align to TRBD2. The CDR3 has 15 amino acids. Germline-derived CDR1 and CDR2 are MNHEY and SMNVEV (reference sequence). The trim removed 5 bases at V and 0 bases at J, leaving 4 bases unmatched. DNA of the CDR3: TGTGCCAGCAGTCCACTAGCGGGATACTCCTACGAGCAGTACTTC. It encodes CASSPLAGYSYEQYF.

The chain couples TRBV28 to TRBJ1-2, with TRBD1 matching 7 bases. The length of the CDR3 is 15 residues. Trimming at V came to 6 bases and at J to 3 bases, leaving 10 bases not matched to a gene. Germline V gives CDR1 MDHEN, CDR2 SYDVKM. The CDR3 is CASSDDRAGDYGYTF. The DNA of the CDR3 is TGTGCCAGCAGCGATGACAGGGCTGGGGACTATGGCTACACCTTC.

This chain connects TRBV2 to TRBJ2-6, with D maybe TRBD1 (6 bases). This CDR3 is built from 15 residues. CDR1 and CDR2 from the germline V gene are SNHLY and FYNNEI. V dropped 6 bases and J dropped 0 bases, with 9 bases sitting between them. As DNA, the CDR3 is TGTGCCAGCAGCGTCAGGGGCTCTGGGGCCAACGTCCTGACTTTC. Its translation: CASSVRGSGANVLTF. Full variable domain (remainder filled in from reference TRBV2 and TRBJ2-6): EPEVTQTPSHQVTQMGQEVILRCVPISNHLYFYWYRQILGQKVEFLVSFYNNEISEKSEIFDDQFSVERPDGSNFTLKIRSTKLEDSAMYFCASSVRGSGANVLTFGAGSRLTVL.

The chain couples TRBV4-1 to TRBJ2-7; 8 bases match TRBD1. The CDR3 extends over 13 amino acids. After removal of 4 bases from V and 7 bases from J, the junction contained 6 bases not matched to a gene. Germline-derived CDR1 and CDR2 are MGHRA and YSYEKL. The CDR3 DNA reads TGCGCCAGCAGCCTGACAGGGGCAGGGGAGCAGTACTTC. This sequence encodes CASSLTGAGEQYF.

CDR3 nucleotide sequence: TGTGCCAGCAGCCTGCCCGGGAGGTCGGCCGGGGAGCTGTTTTTT. Amino acids: CASSLPGRSAGELFF. V and J are TRBV5-4 and TRBJ2-2; TRBD2 agrees at 7 bases. The germline gives CDR1 SGHNT, CDR2 YYREEE (reference sequence). The V and J ends lost 4 bases and 6 bases, in that order; junction bases with no gene match: 9. The CDR3 runs 15 residues.

The rearrangement links TRBV5-5 to TRBJ2-5, with 7 bases that match TRBD1. This CDR3 contains 15 residues. Looked up from germline, CDR1 is SGHKS and CDR2 is YYEKEE (reference sequence). J gave up 4 bases and V 2 bases, and 8 bases lay outside the gene matches. As DNA, the CDR3 is TGTGCCAGCAGCTTACAGGGCAGGGGGAGAGAGACCCAGTACTTC. Amino acid sequence: CASSLQGRGRETQYF.

The chain couples TRBV4-2 to TRBJ2-5; 10 bases map to TRBD2. Germline values: CDR1 LGHNA, CDR2 YNFKEQ. CDR3 length: 16 residues. The V segment lost 0 bases and the J segment 5 bases; nucleotides outside the gene matches: 6. The CDR3 nucleotides read TGTGCCAGCAGCCAAGACCAGCGGGGGGGCCAGGAGACCCAGTACTTC. Protein product: CASSQDQRGGQETQYF.

The chain has TRBV29-1 and TRBJ1-2, with a possible D match to TRBD1 (5 bases). Germline CDR1 SQVTM, CDR2 ANQGSEA. The CDR3 consists of 12 residues. Trimming removed 3 bases from V and 5 bases from J, with 10 bases in between. Here the CDR3 DNA reads TGCAGCGTTGACGCAGGGTCTTATGGCTACACCTTC. The encoded protein is CSVDAGSYGYTF.

This clone was detected only once. The V and J genes are TRBV7-3 and TRBJ2-2; D is unclear. The V gene lost 5 bases and the J gene lost 4 bases, with 5 bases spanning the gap. This CDR3 region has 12 residues. The germline V gene has CDR1 SGHTA and CDR2 FQGTGA. Written as DNA, the CDR3 is TGTGCCAGCAGCCCATCCACCGGGGAGCTGTTTTTT. As protein: CASSPSTGELFF. The full variable domain, rest sourced from reference TRBV7-3 and TRBJ2-2, is GAGVSQTPSNKVTEKGKYVELRCDPISGHTALYWYRQSLGQGPEFLIYFQGTGAADDSGLPNDRFFAVRPEGSVSTLKIQRTERGDSAVYLCASSPSTGELFFGEGSRLTVL.

The rearrangement joins TRBV7-6 to TRBJ1-5; D is possibly TRBD1 (6 bases). V was trimmed by 3 bases and J by 13 bases, leaving 19 bases between them. The length of the CDR3 is 14 residues. CDR1 and CDR2 (germline): SGHVS, FNYEAQ. CDR3 bases: TGTGCCAGCAGCTTTTGGATAACCGGGACAAGACAGCATTTT. It encodes CASSFWITGTRQHF.

This chain links TRBV19 with TRBJ2-7; D gene uncertain. Germline-derived CDR1 and CDR2 are LNHDA and SQIVND (reference sequence). Trimming pared 6 bases from V and 5 bases from J, leaving 20 bases between. The CDR3 loop spans 15 amino acids. The CDR3 DNA sequence: TGTGCCAGTAGCACCTCTGCAGGCTTTCCTAACGAGCAGTACTTC. Encoded protein: CASSTSAGFPNEQYF.

This chain uses TRBV30 with TRBJ1-2, with 7 nucleotides matching TRBD1. The CDR3 loop spans 13 amino acids. V was clipped by 2 bases and J by 6 bases; unmatched bases: 6. From germline, CDR1 is GTSNPN and CDR2 SVGIG (reference sequence). CDR3 nucleotide sequence: TGTGCCTGGAGTAAGGATAGGGGGCATGGCTACACCTTC. It yields the protein CAWSKDRGHGYTF.